The present T cell receptor beta chain was sequenced within a study of blood T cell repertoires in COVID-19. Study overall: Whether acute or convalescent, the COVID-19 samples came from the United States, Italy and Spain. T cells, B-cell-depleted T cells, or PBMCs supplied cDNA or gDNA.

Original methodology: It was from reference gene primer amplification that nucleated cell counts were estimated. Clones were sequenced by immunoSEQ multiplex PCR, and TCRdb holds only the in-frame ones, with some missing. V, J and clone size are taken as reported in that table, and D and trimming were inferred from the DNA itself. The table shows roughly 250,000 clones, with about 76% occurring only once. The V segment lost 3 bases and the J segment 11 bases; nucleotides outside the gene matches: 8. This CDR3 is 14 amino acids long. CDR1 and CDR2 (germline): MNHNY, SVGAGI (reference sequence). Sequenced: peripheral blood. The TCR sequence derives from an older woman with active or convalescent COVID-19. The chain links TRBV6-6 to TRBJ2-2; the match to TRBD1 covers 8 bases. The CDR3 region has the DNA TGTGCCAGCAGTTATATCCCGGACAGGGACGAGCTGTTTTTT. This gives the protein CASSYIPDRDELFF.